The 25 T cell receptor beta chains below come from one sample, sequenced in a study of cytomegalovirus exposure and HLA in healthy donors. The primer mix had 60 Vbeta and 13 Jbeta primers. Using immunoSEQ multiplex PCR, the repertoire was profiled, and TCRdb retains in-frame clones only, with some absent. The data contain 140,000 or so clones, around 10% of them singletons. Input material: PBMCs. The receptors shown here come from a male donor in good health and CMV-seronegative.

A few counts support this clone. The gene calls are TRBV5-1 and TRBJ2-7; D gene ambiguous. CDR1 and CDR2 from the germline V gene are SGHRS and YFSETQ. The CDR3 has 12 residues. Trimming pared 0 bases from V and 7 bases from J, leaving 8 bases between. The CDR3 region is CASSLGLGEQYF. DNA for the CDR3: TGCGCCAGCAGCTTGGGCCTCGGTGAGCAGTACTTC.

This clone was seen a few times. This sequence joins TRBV28 and TRBJ1-6, with 11 bases matching TRBD1. The J segment lost 7 bases and the V segment lost 5 bases, leaving 4 bases of the junction unmatched. The CDR3 loop spans 15 amino acids. Germline CDR1 reads MDHEN; CDR2 reads SYDVKM. CDR3 sequence: CASSLGTGGNSPLHF. The DNA for the CDR3 is TGTGCCAGCAGTCTAGGGACAGGGGGAAATTCACCCCTCCACTTT.

CDR3 loop: CASSLAEGQGDGYTF. CDR3 DNA sequence: TGTGCCAGCAGCTTAGCAGAGGGACAGGGGGACGGCTACACCTTC. This rearrangement joins TRBV7-2 to TRBJ1-2; TRBD1 aligns across 11 bases. The V and J ends lost 0 bases and 8 bases, in that order; junction bases with no gene match: 5. The CDR3 is 15 residues long. Germline V gene lookup returns CDR1 SGHTA and CDR2 FQGNSA.

In its sample, this clone was seen a few times. The chain is built from TRBV5-1 and TRBJ1-2; no clear D gene. Per germline, CDR1 SGHRS and CDR2 YFSETQ. The CDR3 contains 13 residues. Deletions cut 4 bases from V and 4 bases from J, with 11 bases between. The CDR3 loop is CASSRQETYGYTF. As DNA, the CDR3 is TGCGCCAGCAGCCGACAAGAGACCTATGGCTACACCTTC. Based on the CDR3 plus reference TRBV5-1 and TRBJ1-2, the full variable domain is KAGVTQTPRYLIKTRGQQVTLSCSPISGHRSVSWYQQTPGQGLQFLFEYFSETQRNKGNFPGRFSGRQFSNSRSEMNVSTLELGDSALYLCASSRQETYGYTFGSGTRLTVV.

The V call is TRBV28, the J call TRBJ1-4; 9 positions match TRBD1. This CDR3 has 17 residues. Per the germline V gene, CDR1 is MDHEN and CDR2 is SYDVKM. The ends lost 6 bases at V and 8 bases at J; junction bases unmatched: 16. The CDR3 nucleotides read TGTGCCAGCAGCAGGACAGGGGCAGGTTACTTAGAGGAAAAACTGTTTTTT. The encoded protein is CASSRTGAGYLEEKLFF.

This clone has only a few counts. The chain joins TRBV9 to TRBJ2-3, with TRBD2 identical over 16 bases. CDR3 size: 18 residues. J gave up 2 bases and V 4 bases, and 7 bases lay outside the gene matches. Germline V gives CDR1 SGDLS, CDR2 YYNGEE. The CDR3 loop is CASSLPGLAGGSTDTQYF. CDR3 DNA: TGTGCCAGCAGCCTCCCGGGACTAGCGGGAGGGTCCACAGATACGCAGTATTTT.

The V and J genes are TRBV29-1 and TRBJ2-1; TRBD2 aligns across 13 bases. CDR1 is SQVTM and CDR2 is ANQGSEA in the germline V gene. Trimming at V came to 6 bases and at J to 5 bases, leaving 4 bases not matched to a gene. This CDR3 has 14 amino acids. The CDR3 sequence: CSVDGLAGDNEQFF. The CDR3 nucleotides read TGCAGCGTGGATGGACTAGCGGGAGACAATGAGCAGTTCTTC.

V is TRBV19 and J is TRBJ2-7; D unresolved. CDR3 length equals 13 residues. V was clipped by 1 base and J by 3 bases, with 7 bases between them. Germline CDR1 and CDR2: LNHDA and SQIVND (reference sequence). The CDR3 DNA reads TGTGCCAGTAGTATAGGGCACGACTACGAGCAGTACTTC. Translation gives CASSIGHDYEQYF. The complete variable domain, with remaining parts taken from reference TRBV19 and TRBJ2-7, reads DGGITQSPKYLFRKEGQNVTLSCEQNLNHDAMYWYRQDPGQGLRLIYYSQIVNDFQKGDIAEGYSVSREKKESFPLTVTSAQKNPTAFYLCASSIGHDYEQYFGPGTRLTVT.

This clone has just a few counts. The chain links TRBV7-9 to TRBJ1-5; a possible D gene is TRBD1 (6 bases). Between the trimmed V and J ends, which lost 4 bases and 5 bases, there was a span of 15 bases. This CDR3 has 15 amino acids. Germline CDR1 and CDR2: SEHNR and FQNEAQ (reference sequence). The CDR3 loop reads CASSSRGGRDQPQHF. CDR3 in DNA: TGTGCCAGCAGCTCCCGGGGGGGGCGCGATCAGCCCCAGCATTTT.

This clone was observed a handful of times. The chain combines TRBV2 with TRBJ1-1, with D perhaps TRBD1 (6 bases). The ends were cut back, 6 bases at V and 7 bases at J, with 15 bases in the middle. There are 13 residues in the CDR3. Germline assignment: CDR1 SNHLY and CDR2 FYNNEI. The DNA for the CDR3 is TGTGCCAGCAGCCAACAGGGCTGGAGTGAAGCTTTCTTT. This codes for CASSQQGWSEAFF.

This sequence joins TRBV19 and TRBJ1-1, with D possibly matching TRBD1 (6 bases). Trimming removed 5 bases from V and 4 bases from J, with 20 bases in between. Germline-derived CDR1 and CDR2 are LNHDA and SQIVND (reference sequence). This CDR3 is built from 16 residues. CDR3 protein: CASSLAGGRMGTEAFF. CDR3 DNA: TGTGCCAGTAGTCTTGCCGGGGGGCGGATGGGCACTGAAGCTTTCTTT.

This clone came up a few times. The V call is TRBV21-1, the J call TRBJ1-2; TRBD1, the table's D call, was not compared with the DNA. TRBV21-1 is a listed pseudogene. This CDR3 is 12 amino acids long. In DNA form, the CDR3 reads TGTGCCAGCATCCGACAGGGGACGGGCTACACCTTC. Protein sequence: CASIRQGTGYTF.

This clone was seen a handful of times. This chain links TRBV28 with TRBJ1-1, with D possibly TRBD1 on 5 matching bases. The germline V gene encodes CDR1 MDHEN and CDR2 SYDVKM. CDR3 length: 14 amino acids. V was clipped by 5 bases and J by 4 bases, with 14 bases between them. CDR3 bases: TGTGCCAGCAGTATTACAGGATTTAGCACTGAAGCTTTCTTT. This encodes CASSITGFSTEAFF.

V usage is TRBV6-1 and J usage is TRBJ1-1, with a weak D call TRBD1 (5 bases). This CDR3 contains 15 residues. Germline V lookup: CDR1 MNHNS, CDR2 SASEGT. V gave up 5 bases and J gave up 8 bases, with 21 bases separating them. This chain's CDR3 is CASSPTGGSWMEAFF. The CDR3 nucleotides are TGTGCCAGCAGTCCCACGGGGGGGAGTTGGATGGAAGCTTTCTTT.

The V gene is TRBV5-6, the J gene TRBJ1-2, with unresolved D. The CDR3 has 15 amino acids. CDR1 is SGHDT, CDR2 YYEEEE, per germline. V was pared by 3 bases and J by 0 bases, with 12 bases between. In nucleotides, the CDR3 is TGTGCCAGCAGCTACCGGACTCTTGCTAACTATGGCTACACCTTC. Protein product: CASSYRTLANYGYTF.

V and J are TRBV30 and TRBJ1-6; a weak D match, TRBD1 (6 bases). The ends were cut back, 2 bases at V and 9 bases at J, with 11 bases in the middle. The germline CDR1 and CDR2 sequences are GTSNPN and SVGIG (reference sequence). The CDR3 totals 13 residues. Here the CDR3 DNA reads TGTGCCTGGAGTTGGGCAGGGGTTTCACCCCTCCACTTT. It codes for CAWSWAGVSPLHF.

V is TRBV29-1 and J is TRBJ1-1; no reliable D call. The CDR3 spans 12 residues. Germline V CDR1 and CDR2: SQVTM, ANQGSEA. V lost 3 bases, J lost 1 base, and 6 bases lay in between. This chain's CDR3 is CSVDVSNTEAFF. The CDR3 nucleotides read TGCAGCGTTGACGTCTCGAACACTGAAGCTTTCTTT.

This clone was counted only a few times. V and J are TRBV25-1 and TRBJ1-1; D perhaps matches TRBD1 (5 bases). V lost 8 bases, J lost 1 base, and 11 bases lay in between. The CDR3 runs 13 residues. Germline lookup yields CDR1 MGHDK and CDR2 SYGVNS. The CDR3 region is CASGGDRNTEAFF. The CDR3 DNA sequence: TGTGCCAGCGGGGGGGACCGGAACACTGAAGCTTTCTTT. The full variable domain, its missing parts supplied by reference TRBV25-1 and TRBJ1-1, is EADIYQTPRYLVIGTGKKITLECSQTMGHDKMYWYQQDPGMELHLIHYSYGVNSTEKGDLSSESTVSRIRTEHFPLTLESARPSHTSQYLCASGGDRNTEAFFGQGTRLTVV.

The genes are TRBV10-3 and TRBJ2-4; TRBD1 agrees at 7 bases. J was trimmed by 8 bases and V by 10 bases; bases with no gene match: 11. CDR1 and CDR2 (germline): ENHRY, SYGVKD. The CDR3 spans 13 residues. Here the CDR3 reads CATSLTGADIQYF. The CDR3, as DNA: TGTGCCACCTCCCTAACAGGGGCCGACATTCAGTACTTC.

The chain couples TRBV9 to TRBJ2-1; D unclear. The CDR3 has 12 residues. Trimming removed 1 base at V and 6 bases at J, with 5 bases between. Germline V gene data show CDR1 as SGDLS and CDR2 as YYNGEE. The CDR3 is CASSVRANEQFF. The CDR3 DNA is TGTGCCAGCAGCGTAAGAGCCAATGAGCAGTTCTTC.

This clone has only a few counts. J is TRBJ1-4 and V is TRBV4-2; a weak D match, TRBD1 (5 bases). Germline V gene sequence: CDR1 LGHNA, CDR2 YNFKEQ. The CDR3 totals 16 residues. With 0 bases removed from V and 7 bases from J, the gap between germline ends came to 15 bases. The CDR3 loop is CASSQDPAQGGEKLFF. In DNA, the CDR3 is TGTGCCAGCAGCCAAGACCCGGCGCAGGGTGGTGAAAAACTGTTTTTT.

The chain employs TRBV11-2 and TRBJ2-7; maybe TRBD1 (5 bases). This CDR3 is 14 amino acids long. CDR1 SGHAT and CDR2 FQNNGV come from the germline V gene. Trimming took 2 bases from V and 2 from J, leaving 10 bases between them. The CDR3 reads CASSLQGLPYEQYF. The CDR3, as DNA: TGTGCCAGCAGCTTACAGGGCCTACCCTACGAGCAGTACTTC.

This clone was counted only a few times. The V and J genes are TRBV7-3 and TRBJ1-2; D unresolved. This CDR3 comprises 12 residues. The V gene lost 9 bases and the J gene lost 4 bases, with 12 bases spanning the gap. Germline V gene lookup returns CDR1 SGHTA and CDR2 FQGTGA. Written as DNA, the CDR3 is TGTGCCAGGACCGACGGGAGCTATGGCTACACCTTC. As protein: CARTDGSYGYTF.

The chain joins TRBV6-5 to TRBJ2-7; D is uncertain. V lost 2 bases and J lost 6, with 8 bases in between. There are 12 residues in the CDR3. In germline, CDR1 is MNHEY, CDR2 SVGAGI. CDR3 in amino acids: CASSYALGEQYF. CDR3 nucleotide sequence: TGTGCCAGCAGTTACGCACTCGGCGAGCAGTACTTC.

The chain carries TRBV27 and TRBJ1-2; D is possibly TRBD1 (6 bases). This CDR3 has 16 amino acids. Looked up from germline, CDR1 is MNHEY and CDR2 is SMNVEV (reference sequence). Trimming stripped 4 bases from V and 2 bases from J, with 17 bases between. The CDR3 spells CASSSISTGPNYGYTF. CDR3 DNA: TGTGCCAGCAGTTCAATATCGACAGGCCCAAACTATGGCTACACCTTC.